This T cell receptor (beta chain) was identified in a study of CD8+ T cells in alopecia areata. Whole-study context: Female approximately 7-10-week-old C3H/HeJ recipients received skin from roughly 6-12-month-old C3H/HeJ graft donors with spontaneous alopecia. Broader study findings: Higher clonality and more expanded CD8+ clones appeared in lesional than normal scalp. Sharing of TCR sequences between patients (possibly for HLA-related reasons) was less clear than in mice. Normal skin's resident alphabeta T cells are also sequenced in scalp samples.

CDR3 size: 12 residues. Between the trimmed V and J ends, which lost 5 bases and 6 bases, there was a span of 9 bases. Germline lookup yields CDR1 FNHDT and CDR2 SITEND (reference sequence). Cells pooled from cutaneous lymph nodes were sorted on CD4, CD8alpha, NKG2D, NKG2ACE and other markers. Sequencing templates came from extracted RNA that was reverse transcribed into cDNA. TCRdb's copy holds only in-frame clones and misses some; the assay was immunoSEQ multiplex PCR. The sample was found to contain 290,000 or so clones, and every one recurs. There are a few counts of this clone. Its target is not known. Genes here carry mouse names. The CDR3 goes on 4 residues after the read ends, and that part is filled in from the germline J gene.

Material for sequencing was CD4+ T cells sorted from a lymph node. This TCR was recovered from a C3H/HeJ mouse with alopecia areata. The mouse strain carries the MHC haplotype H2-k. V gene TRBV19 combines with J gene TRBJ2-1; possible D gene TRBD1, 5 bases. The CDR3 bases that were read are TGTGCCAGCAGCCCTGACAGTGCT. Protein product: CASSPDSA. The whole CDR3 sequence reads CASSPDSAEQFF.